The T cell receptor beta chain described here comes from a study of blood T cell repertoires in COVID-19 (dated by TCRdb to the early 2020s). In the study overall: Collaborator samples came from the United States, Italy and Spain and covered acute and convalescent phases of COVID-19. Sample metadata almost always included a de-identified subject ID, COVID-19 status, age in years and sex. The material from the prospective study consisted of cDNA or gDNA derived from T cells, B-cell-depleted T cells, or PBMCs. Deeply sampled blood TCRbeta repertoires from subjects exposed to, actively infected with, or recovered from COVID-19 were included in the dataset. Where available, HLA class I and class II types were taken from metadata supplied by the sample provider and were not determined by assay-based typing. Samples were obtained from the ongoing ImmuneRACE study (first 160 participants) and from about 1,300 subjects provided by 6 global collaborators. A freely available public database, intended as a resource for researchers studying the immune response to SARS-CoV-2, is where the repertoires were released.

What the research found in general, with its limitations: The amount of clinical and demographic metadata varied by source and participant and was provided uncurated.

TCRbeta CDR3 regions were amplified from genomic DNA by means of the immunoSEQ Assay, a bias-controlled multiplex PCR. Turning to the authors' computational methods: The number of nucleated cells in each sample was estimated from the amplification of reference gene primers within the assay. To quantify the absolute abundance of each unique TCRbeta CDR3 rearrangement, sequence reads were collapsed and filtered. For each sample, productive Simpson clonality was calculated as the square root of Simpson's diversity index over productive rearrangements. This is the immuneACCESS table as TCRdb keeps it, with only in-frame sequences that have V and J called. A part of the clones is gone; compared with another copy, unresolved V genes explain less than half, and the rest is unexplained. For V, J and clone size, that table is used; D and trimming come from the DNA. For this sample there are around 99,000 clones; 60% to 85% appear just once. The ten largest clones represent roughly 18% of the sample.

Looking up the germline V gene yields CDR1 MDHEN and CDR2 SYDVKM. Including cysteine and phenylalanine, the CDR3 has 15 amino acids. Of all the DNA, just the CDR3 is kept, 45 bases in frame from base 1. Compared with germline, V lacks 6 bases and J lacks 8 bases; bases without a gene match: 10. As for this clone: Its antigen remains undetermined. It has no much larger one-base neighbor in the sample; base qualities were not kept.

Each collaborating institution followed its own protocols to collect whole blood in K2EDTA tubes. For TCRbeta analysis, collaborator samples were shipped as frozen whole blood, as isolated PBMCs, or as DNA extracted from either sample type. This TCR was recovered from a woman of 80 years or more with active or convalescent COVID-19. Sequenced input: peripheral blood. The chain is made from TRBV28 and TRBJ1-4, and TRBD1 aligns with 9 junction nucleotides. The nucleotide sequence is TGTGCCAGCAGCGCCGCCGGGACAGGGCTCGAAAAACTGTTTTTT. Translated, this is CASSAAGTGLEKLFF.